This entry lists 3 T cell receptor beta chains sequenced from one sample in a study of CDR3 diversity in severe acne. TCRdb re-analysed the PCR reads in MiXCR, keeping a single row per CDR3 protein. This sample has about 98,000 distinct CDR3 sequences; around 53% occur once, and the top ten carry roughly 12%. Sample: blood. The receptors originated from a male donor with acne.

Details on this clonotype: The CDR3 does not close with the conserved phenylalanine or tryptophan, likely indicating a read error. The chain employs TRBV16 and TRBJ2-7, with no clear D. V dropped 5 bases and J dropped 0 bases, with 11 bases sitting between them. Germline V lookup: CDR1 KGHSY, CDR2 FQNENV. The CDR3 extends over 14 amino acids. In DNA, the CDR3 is TGTGCCAGCAGCTTCTCTCCTAGCTCCTACGAGCAGTACCTC. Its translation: CASSFSPSSYEQYL.

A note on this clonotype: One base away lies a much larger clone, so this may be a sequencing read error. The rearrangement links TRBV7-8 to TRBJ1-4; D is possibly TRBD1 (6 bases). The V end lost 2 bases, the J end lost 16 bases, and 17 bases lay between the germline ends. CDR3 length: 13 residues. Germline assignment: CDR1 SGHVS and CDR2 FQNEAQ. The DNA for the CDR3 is TGTGCCAGCAGCTTAAGTTCTGGGGGCTGGGCGTTTTTT. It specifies CASSLSSGGWAFF.

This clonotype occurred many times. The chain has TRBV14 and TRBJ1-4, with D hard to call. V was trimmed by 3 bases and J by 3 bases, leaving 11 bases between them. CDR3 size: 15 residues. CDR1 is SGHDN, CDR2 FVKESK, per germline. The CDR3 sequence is CASSHVVLPNEKLFF. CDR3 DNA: TGTGCCAGCAGCCACGTGGTGCTGCCTAATGAAAAACTGTTTTTT.